Each of the 7 T cell receptor beta chains below was sequenced from the same sample in a study of radiation and T cells in renal cell carcinoma. Generated by immunoSEQ multiplex PCR, the TCRdb table keeps only in-frame clones and is missing some. Of 25,000 to 30,000 clones listed, about 84% are singletons. Time point given: blood 2 weeks post-SBRT. Documented treatment: 15 Gy SBRT to primary tumor, nephrectomy 4 weeks later. Sequencing was performed on blood, taken from a patient whose treatment included radiotherapy and nephrectomy. The receptors shown here come from a man aged 55 to 69 with renal cell carcinoma.

The V call is TRBV30, the J call TRBJ1-5; D is perhaps TRBD1 (6 bases). The CDR3 loop spans 13 amino acids. CDR1 and CDR2 (germline): GTSNPN, SVGIG (reference sequence). V was shortened by 6 bases and J by 5 bases, with 14 bases between the two germline ends. CDR3 nucleotide sequence: TGTGCCTGCCAGAGGGGGGCAGATCAGCCCCAGCATTTT. Its translation: CACQRGADQPQHF.

The gene calls are TRBV6-5 and TRBJ1-1; unclear D gene. Trimming took off 0 bases at V and 2 bases at J, with 13 bases between the two ends. The CDR3 has 16 amino acids. Per the germline V gene, CDR1 is MNHEY and CDR2 is SVGAGI. CDR3 loop: CASSYSSAALNTEAFF. DNA for the CDR3: TGTGCCAGCAGTTACTCGTCGGCAGCGCTAAACACTGAAGCTTTCTTT.

The chain links TRBV10-3 to TRBJ1-4; TRBD1 is a possible D gene (5 bases). The CDR3 runs 14 residues. Per germline, CDR1 ENHRY and CDR2 SYGVKD. V was pared by 2 bases and J by 7 bases, with 11 bases between. The CDR3 bases are TGTGCCATCAGTGAGGGGGCGGGTGTTGAAAAACTGTTTTTT. This codes for CAISEGAGVEKLFF.

Concerning this clone: An end of the junction differs from the germline gene, which may be a read error. This chain connects TRBV6-1 to TRBJ2-7; TRBD1 or TRBD2 may be the D gene (5 bases each). Germline loops: CDR1 MNHNS, CDR2 SASEGT. The CDR3 totals 16 residues. This CDR3 is CASNEGELTRPYEQYF. The CDR3 DNA reads TGTGCCAGCAATGAAGGGGAGTTGACCCGGCCCTACGAGCAGTACTTC.

The chain employs TRBV6-5 and TRBJ1-1, with TRBD1 as a possible D gene (5 bases). Looked up from germline, CDR1 is MNHEY and CDR2 is SVGAGI. V was trimmed by 2 bases and J by 5 bases, leaving 6 bases between them. The CDR3 is 12 residues long. The CDR3 region has the DNA TGTGCCAGCAGTTACAAGGGGACTGAAGCTTTCTTT. This encodes CASSYKGTEAFF.

V and J are TRBV12-1 and TRBJ1-4; the table's D call TRBD1 went unverified against the DNA. TRBV12-1 is a documented pseudogene. The CDR3 has 19 amino acids. In nucleotides, the CDR3 is TGTGCCAGCAGCTTAAGGGACAGAGTACCTCTTGCAACTAATGAAAAACTGTTTTTT. Its protein is CASSLRDRVPLATNEKLFF.

This chain connects TRBV27 to TRBJ2-1, with 7 bases fitting TRBD1. The germline V gene has CDR1 MNHEY and CDR2 SMNVEV (reference sequence). V lost 2 bases to trimming and J lost 7 bases; unmatched junction nucleotides: 8. This CDR3 is 15 amino acids long. CDR3 sequence reads: CASSLTQGRLNEQFF. The CDR3, as DNA: TGTGCCAGCAGTTTAACACAGGGGCGATTGAATGAGCAGTTCTTC.